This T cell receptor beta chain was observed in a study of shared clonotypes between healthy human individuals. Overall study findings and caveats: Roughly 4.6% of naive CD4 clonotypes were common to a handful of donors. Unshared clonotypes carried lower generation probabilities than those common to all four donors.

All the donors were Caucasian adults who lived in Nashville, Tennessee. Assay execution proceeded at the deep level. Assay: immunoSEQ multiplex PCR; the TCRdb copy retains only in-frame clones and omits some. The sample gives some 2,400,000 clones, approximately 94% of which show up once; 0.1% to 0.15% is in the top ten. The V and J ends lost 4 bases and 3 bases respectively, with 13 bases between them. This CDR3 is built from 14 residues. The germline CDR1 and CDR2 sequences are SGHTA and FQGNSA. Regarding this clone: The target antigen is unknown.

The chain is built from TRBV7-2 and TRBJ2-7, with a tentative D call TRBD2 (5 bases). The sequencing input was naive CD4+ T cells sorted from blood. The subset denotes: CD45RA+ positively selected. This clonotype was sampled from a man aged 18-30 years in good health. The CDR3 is CASSSLDVDYEQYF. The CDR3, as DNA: TGTGCCAGCAGCTCACTAGATGTGGACTACGAGCAGTACTTC.